The rows below give T cell receptor beta chains drawn from one sample of a study of T-cell reconstitution after alpha-beta-depleted transplantation in children. TCRdb reanalysed the PCR reads using MiXCR and keeps one entry per CDR3 protein. The data hold 500,000 to 600,000 distinct CDR3 sequences, with 32% observed a single time. The source material was PBMCs from the stem cell graft donor, sampled from the stem cell graft. All receptors derive from a human donor who donated a stem cell graft to a child with aplastic anemia. The CDR3 runs from the conserved cysteine through the conserved F or W. D genes are given only for firm matches. Not all rows give a size; the values are once, few, many and, for expanded clones, a class.

DNA | CDR3 | size | J | D | V
TGCAGCGTTGGTGGGGGGGAGGGCTATGGCTACACCTTC | CSVGGGEGYGYTF | few | TRBJ1-2 | . | TRBV29-1
TGTGCCAGCAGTAGCCTGCGGGAGTACGATACGCAGTATTTT | CASSSLREYDTQYF | . | TRBJ2-3 | TRBD2 | TRBV6-2/TRBV6-3
TGCAGCGTGATACCAGGGGACTCCTACGAGCAGTACTTC | CSVIPGDSYEQYF | few | TRBJ2-7 | . | TRBV29-1
TGCGCCAGCAGCCACTCCGGGACTAGCCTATCTGGTGAGCAGTTCTTC | CASSHSGTSLSGEQFF | few | TRBJ2-1 | TRBD2 | TRBV4-3
TGTGCCAGCAGTTTTTCGGGGGGTATCCACGAGCAGTACTTC | CASSFSGGIHEQYF | . | TRBJ2-7 | TRBD2 | TRBV28
TGTGCCAGCAGCGCGGCACTAGCGGCTACCAGACTGAACACCGGGGAGCTGTTTTTT | CASSAALAATRLNTGELFF | . | TRBJ2-2 | TRBD2 | TRBV7-8
TGTGCCAGCAGCGAAGACAGGGGACCTTATGGCTACACCTTC | CASSEDRGPYGYTF | few | TRBJ1-2 | TRBD1 | TRBV7-2
TGTGCCTGGAGTGTTTTCACCGGGGAGCTGTTTTTT | CAWSVFTGELFF | . | TRBJ2-2 | . | TRBV30
TGTGCCAGCAGTTTTACTAGCGGAGATAAGACCCAGTACTTC | CASSFTSGDKTQYF | . | TRBJ2-5 | TRBD2 | TRBV28
TGCAGTGCAGACCCCCCACTCAATCAGCCCCAGCATTTT | CSADPPLNQPQHF | many | TRBJ1-5 | . | TRBV20-1
TGTGCCAGCAGTTTAGCCAGGAACGGGCCCCAGCATTTT | CASSLARNGPQHF | few | TRBJ1-5 | . | TRBV28
TGCAGTGCTACGTCTAGCGGGAGCGGGTACAATGAGCAGTTCTTC | CSATSSGSGYNEQFF | few | TRBJ2-1 | TRBD2 | TRBV20-1
TGTGCCAGCCCCGGGAGGGGTCGTTATCAGCCCCAGCATTTT | CASPGRGRYQPQHF | . | TRBJ1-5 | . | TRBV27
TGCAGTGCCCGGGACAGGGGGCTTTATGGCTACACCTTC | CSARDRGLYGYTF | . | TRBJ1-2 | TRBD1 | TRBV20-1
TGTGCCATCAGTACTAGCGGGAGCACAGATACGCAGTATTTT | CAISTSGSTDTQYF | . | TRBJ2-3 | TRBD2 | TRBV10-3
TGCGCCAGCAGCTTGACCAGGTCGACCTACGAGCAGTACTTC | CASSLTRSTYEQYF | few | TRBJ2-7 | . | TRBV5-1
TGTGCCAGCAGTTTAAAGGTCGATAGCAATCAGCCCCAGCATTTT | CASSLKVDSNQPQHF | . | TRBJ1-5 | . | TRBV28